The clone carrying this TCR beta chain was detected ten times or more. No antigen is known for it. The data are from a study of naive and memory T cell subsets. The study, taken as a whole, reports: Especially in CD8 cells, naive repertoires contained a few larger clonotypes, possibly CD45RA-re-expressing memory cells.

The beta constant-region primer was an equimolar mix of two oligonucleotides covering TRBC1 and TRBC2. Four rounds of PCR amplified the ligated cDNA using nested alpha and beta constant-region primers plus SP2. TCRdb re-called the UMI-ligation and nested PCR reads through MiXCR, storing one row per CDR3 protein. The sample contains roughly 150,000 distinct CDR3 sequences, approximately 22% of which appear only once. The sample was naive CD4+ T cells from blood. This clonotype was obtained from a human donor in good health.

CDR3 DNA: TGCAGTGCCACAGGACTAGCGCAAGAGACCCAGTACTTC. This codes for CSATGLAQETQYF. V usage is TRBV20-1 and J usage is TRBJ2-5; 9 bases agree with TRBD2. V was clipped by 6 bases and J by 2 bases; unmatched bases: 4. CDR1 and CDR2 from the germline V gene are DFQATT and SNEGSKA (reference sequence). The CDR3 extends over 13 amino acids.